This T cell receptor (beta chain) originates from a study of tumor-infiltrating lymphocytes in primary liver carcinoma. The study's findings and limits: Tumor specimens were characterized by a significantly higher top-250-clone fraction than blood (p = 0.039). Tumor-adjacent and tumor-blood pairs showed less overlap than tumor region pairs.

Worth noting for this clonotype: Its target is not known. This may be a read error: a much more frequent sequence differs by one nucleotide.

Reverse transcription of about 500 ng total RNA with a constant-region primer produced TCR beta cDNA. Researchers made the TCR beta libraries by running three nested multiplex PCR rounds with slightly modified ARM-PCR. Investigators reported that the first two PCR rounds, at 10 cycles each, used TRBV1-TRBV30 forward primers with a C-beta reverse primer. TCRdb itself ran the multiplex PCR reads through MiXCR, one entry per CDR3 protein. Of roughly 100,000 distinct CDR3 sequences listed, roughly 69% are singletons. The study co-extracted DNA and RNA from roughly 20-30 mg of unsorted bulk tissue. This CDR3 region has 13 residues. With 4 bases removed from V and 3 bases from J, the gap between germline ends came to 10 bases.

Sequencing was done on a sample of liver tumor tissue from sampling region 5. The sample's subset: tumor region T5, tumor centre. The chain links TRBV12-3 or TRBV12-4 to TRBJ2-7; the D is unclear. This TCR derives from an older woman with primary liver carcinoma and hepatitis B virus infection. CDR3 nucleotide sequence: TGTGCCAGCAGTTCTGGGTGGCTCTACGAGCAGTACTTC. This codes for CASSSGWLYEQYF.